These 16 T cell receptor beta chains originate from one sample sequenced in a study of CD8 T cells in Susac syndrome. It was with random hexamers that about 0.45 to 1 ug RNA was reverse transcribed. TCRdb independently ran MiXCR on the immunoSEQ multiplex PCR reads; one entry per CDR3 protein. The sample lists 330,000 or so distinct CDR3 sequences; about 82% were seen once. The source material was CD8+ T cells from PBMCs. These TCRs come from a human donor with multiple sclerosis.

The chain employs TRBV27 and TRBJ1-1, with a weak D call TRBD1 (6 bases). The CDR3 sequence is 18 residues long. Germline V gene data show CDR1 as MNHEY and CDR2 as SMNVEV (reference sequence). The V and J ends lost 5 bases and 1 base respectively, with 23 bases between them. The CDR3 loop is CASSNRRNRARGNTEAFF. For the CDR3, the DNA is TGTGCCAGCAGTAACCGACGGAACAGGGCGAGGGGGAACACTGAAGCTTTCTTT.

The chain joins TRBV6-2 or TRBV6-3 to TRBJ2-1, with 10 nucleotides matching TRBD2. CDR3 length: 18 amino acids. Germline V CDR1 and CDR2: MNHEY, SVGEGT. With V trimmed by 0 bases and J by 2 bases, 7 bases remained unmatched. The CDR3, as DNA: TGTGCCAGCAGTTACTCTACTAGCGGGATAGAACCCTACAATGAGCAGTTCTTC. Protein product: CASSYSTSGIEPYNEQFF.

This rearrangement joins TRBV4-3 to TRBJ2-7, with D unresolved. Germline values: CDR1 LGHNA, CDR2 YSLEER. This CDR3 spans 13 amino acids. V was cut by 4 bases and J by 2 bases, with 9 bases left in between. CDR3: CASSRFAAYEQYF. CDR3 nucleotide sequence: TGCGCCAGCAGCCGTTTCGCAGCCTACGAGCAGTACTTC.

The rearrangement links TRBV4-3 to TRBJ2-1; 11 bases are a match to TRBD2. J gave up 6 bases and V 1 base, and 8 bases lay outside the gene matches. The CDR3 sequence is 17 residues long. In germline, CDR1 is LGHNA, CDR2 YSLEER. CDR3 coding DNA: TGCGCCAGCAGCCAAGTTTTGCTGGGGACTAGCGGCAATGAGCAGTTCTTC. Amino acid sequence: CASSQVLLGTSGNEQFF.

V gene TRBV7-9 combines with J gene TRBJ1-2, with 10 bases fitting TRBD1. Looked up from germline, CDR1 is SEHNR and CDR2 is FQNEAQ (reference sequence). With 4 bases clipped from V and 4 bases from J, the junction kept 15 bases outside the gene matches. CDR3 length: 18 amino acids. The CDR3 DNA is TGTGCCAGCAGCTGGAGAGGGACAGGGGCCTCCGAAATCTATGGCTACACCTTC. The encoded protein is CASSWRGTGASEIYGYTF.

The chain carries TRBV24-1 and TRBJ2-7; a weak D match, TRBD1 (6 bases). The CDR3 contains 15 residues. V was trimmed by 3 bases and J by 2 bases, leaving 13 bases between them. The germline V gene encodes CDR1 KGHDR and CDR2 SFDVKD. CDR3: CATSDTGSPPYEQYF. The CDR3 nucleotides are TGTGCCACCAGTGATACAGGGTCCCCACCCTACGAGCAGTACTTC.

The chain recombines TRBV7-9 with TRBJ2-7; D not certain. V was pared by 1 base and J by 5 bases, with 21 bases between. The CDR3 totals 17 residues. CDR1 and CDR2 from the germline V gene are SEHNR and FQNEAQ (reference sequence). The CDR3 DNA follows: TGTGCCAGCAGCTTAGGCTTGGCGGCTACCCGGTCTAACGAGCAGTACTTC. Its translation is CASSLGLAATRSNEQYF.

This chain connects TRBV27 to TRBJ2-2, with TRBD2 identical over 10 bases. The CDR3 spans 17 residues. CDR1 is MNHEY and CDR2 is SMNVEV in the germline V gene (reference sequence). Trimming removed 4 bases from V and 1 base from J; junction bases left unmatched: 6. CDR3 sequence (DNA): TGTGCCAGCAGTTGGCGAGCGGGAGGGAAGAACACCGGGGAGCTGTTTTTT. It specifies CASSWRAGGKNTGELFF.

The chain is built from TRBV27 and TRBJ2-7; D uncertain. The CDR3 has 14 amino acids. Per germline, CDR1 MNHEY and CDR2 SMNVEV (reference sequence). V was cut by 0 bases and J by 3 bases, with 9 bases left in between. This CDR3 reads CASSLSGINYEQYF. The CDR3 DNA follows: TGTGCCAGCAGTTTATCTGGGATCAACTACGAGCAGTACTTC.

V and J are TRBV9 and TRBJ1-2; no clear D gene. This CDR3 has 12 residues. Trimming took off 3 bases at V and 6 bases at J, with 9 bases between the two ends. The V gene's germline CDR1 is SGDLS and CDR2 YYNGEE. CDR3 loop: CASSGREDGYTF. The CDR3 DNA is TGTGCCAGCAGCGGGCGGGAGGATGGCTACACCTTC.

V gene TRBV2 combines with J gene TRBJ1-1; 9 nucleotides line up with TRBD1. Germline trimming cut 3 bases from V and 1 base from J; bases unmatched to any gene: 9. Germline V gene data show CDR1 as SNHLY and CDR2 as FYNNEI. CDR3 length equals 17 residues. The CDR3 DNA is TGTGCCAGCAGTGATGAAGGGACAGGGTGGGGGAACACTGAAGCTTTCTTT. Protein sequence: CASSDEGTGWGNTEAFF.

This chain uses TRBV11-2 with TRBJ2-5, with D hard to call. CDR1 and CDR2 from the germline V gene are SGHAT and FQNNGV. V lost 1 base and J 5 bases, leaving 5 bases between the germline ends. The CDR3 has 12 amino acids. CDR3 sequence reads: CASSLVVETQYF. The CDR3 coding sequence is TGTGCCAGCAGCTTAGTCGTTGAGACCCAGTACTTC.

The chain carries TRBV6-8 and TRBJ1-2; weak D call: TRBD1 (5 bases). The V gene's germline CDR1 is MNHGY and CDR2 SAAAGT. The CDR3 length is 15 residues. Trimming removed 2 bases from V and 5 bases from J, with 15 bases in between. The CDR3 DNA follows: TGTGCCAGCAGTTACCGCCAGGGCCCATGTTATGGCTACACCTTC. It codes for CASSYRQGPCYGYTF.

The genes are TRBV24-1 and TRBJ2-2, with TRBD2 identical over 9 bases. The CDR3 sequence is 16 residues long. Looked up from germline, CDR1 is KGHDR and CDR2 is SFDVKD. Losses at the gene ends were 0 bases for V and 6 bases for J; bases not matched to a gene: 4. The CDR3 here is CATSDLPSGRSGELFF. CDR3 sequence (DNA): TGTGCCACCAGTGATTTGCCCAGCGGGAGGTCCGGGGAGCTGTTTTTT.

The chain is built from TRBV2 and TRBJ2-1; D remains ambiguous. The V end was cut by 8 bases, the J end by 8 bases, with 19 bases between. The CDR3 is 14 residues long. Germline V gene lookup returns CDR1 SNHLY and CDR2 FYNNEI. The CDR3 region has the DNA TGTGCCAGCCCCCGCAGGAATCAAGACTATGAGCAGTTCTTC. Residues: CASPRRNQDYEQFF.

Only one count was recorded for this clonotype. V usage is TRBV20-1 and J usage is TRBJ1-5; a possible D gene is TRBD1 (5 bases). CDR1 and CDR2 from the germline V gene are DFQATT and SNEGSKA (reference sequence). The V end lost 1 base, the J end lost 0 bases, and 19 bases lay between the germline ends. The CDR3 has 18 residues. The CDR3 nucleotides read TGCAGTGCTAGAGCGCAGGGAGGGATAATGGATAGCAATCAGCCCCAGCATTTT. This sequence encodes CSARAQGGIMDSNQPQHF.